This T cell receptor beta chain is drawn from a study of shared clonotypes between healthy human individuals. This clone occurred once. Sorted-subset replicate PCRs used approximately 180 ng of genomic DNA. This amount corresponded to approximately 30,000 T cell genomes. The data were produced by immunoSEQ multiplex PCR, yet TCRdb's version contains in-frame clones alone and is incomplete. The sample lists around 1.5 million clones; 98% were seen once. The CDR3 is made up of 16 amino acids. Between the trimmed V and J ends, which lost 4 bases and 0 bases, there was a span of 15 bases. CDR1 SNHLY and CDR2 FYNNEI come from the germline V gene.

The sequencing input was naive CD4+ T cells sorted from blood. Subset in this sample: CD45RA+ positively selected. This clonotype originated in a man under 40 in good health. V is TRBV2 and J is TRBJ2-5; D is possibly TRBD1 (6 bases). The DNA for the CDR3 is TGTGCCAGCAGTGGCCAGGGGCCAGGGTACCAAGAGACCCAGTACTTC. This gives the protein CASSGQGPGYQETQYF.